Listed here is a single T cell receptor beta chain. This entry comes from a study of blood T cell repertoires in COVID-19. Overall study: Donors in the United States, Italy and Spain gave samples during acute or convalescent COVID-19. Sample material is recorded as cDNA or gDNA derived from T cells, B-cell-depleted T cells, or PBMCs.

Per germline, CDR1 MDHEN and CDR2 SYDVKM. CDR3 length equals 16 residues. The V gene lost 1 base and the J gene lost 6 bases, with 13 bases spanning the gap. Authors' methods: Counts of nucleated cells, estimated from reference gene primer amplification, were obtained. The assay was immunoSEQ multiplex PCR, and TCRdb's table has in-frame clones only and misses some. From that table come the V and J calls and clone size; the DNA was used to work out D and trimming. The sample lists 150,000 or so clones, less than 85% occurring once. Seattle patients were enrolled during active infection and followed longitudinally.

The receptor comes from a woman aged 55-70 years with COVID-19, enrolled during active disease. The specimen was peripheral blood. V gene TRBV28 combines with J gene TRBJ1-6; possible D gene TRBD1, 5 bases. The CDR3 DNA is TGTGCCAGCAGTTTATCGTCAGGAAGGGGTAATTCACCCCTCCACTTT. This gives the protein CASSLSSGRGNSPLHF.